What follows describes a single T cell receptor beta chain. The data originate from a study of blood T cell repertoires in COVID-19. The wider study: From the United States, Italy and Spain came samples of acute and convalescent COVID-19. The cDNA or gDNA used as material had been derived from T cells, B-cell-depleted T cells, or PBMCs.

Per the authors' pipeline: Nucleated cell counts were estimated from reference gene primer amplification. Method: immunoSEQ multiplex PCR; TCRdb's copy keeps in-frame clones and lacks some. The V and J calls and clone size were taken over from that table, and D and trimming were inferred from the DNA. The sample holds 200,000 or so clones, 75% to 90% seen once. The origin of this receptor is an older man with active or convalescent COVID-19. The specimen sequenced was peripheral blood.

CDR3 bases: TGTGCCAGCAGGGGGACAGGGTCCTACAATGAGCAGTTCTTC. This gives the protein CASRGTGSYNEQFF. The chain links TRBV2 to TRBJ2-1; 9 nucleotides align to TRBD1. CDR1 and CDR2 (germline): SNHLY, FYNNEI. The CDR3 totals 14 residues. The trim removed 6 bases at V and 1 base at J, leaving 1 base unmatched. The full variable domain, its missing parts supplied by reference TRBV2 and TRBJ2-1, is EPEVTQTPSHQVTQMGQEVILRCVPISNHLYFYWYRQILGQKVEFLVSFYNNEISEKSEIFDDQFSVERPDGSNFTLKIRSTKLEDSAMYFCASRGTGSYNEQFFGPGTRLTVL.